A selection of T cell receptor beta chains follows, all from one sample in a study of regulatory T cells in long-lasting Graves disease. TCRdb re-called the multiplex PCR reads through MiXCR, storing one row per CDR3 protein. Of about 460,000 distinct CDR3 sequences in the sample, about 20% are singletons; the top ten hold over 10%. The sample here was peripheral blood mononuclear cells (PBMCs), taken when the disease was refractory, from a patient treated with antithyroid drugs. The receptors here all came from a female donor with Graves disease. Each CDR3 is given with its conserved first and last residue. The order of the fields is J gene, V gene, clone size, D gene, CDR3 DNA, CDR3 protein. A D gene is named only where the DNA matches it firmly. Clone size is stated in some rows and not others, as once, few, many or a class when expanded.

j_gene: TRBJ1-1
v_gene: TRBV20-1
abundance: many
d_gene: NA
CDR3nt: TGCAGTGCTAAGACATCCCGATACACTGAAGCTTTCTTT
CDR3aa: CSAKTSRYTEAFF

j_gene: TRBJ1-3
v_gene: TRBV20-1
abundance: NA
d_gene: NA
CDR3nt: TGCAGTGCTGGAGATTCCGCTGCCCCGACTGGAAACACCATATATTTT
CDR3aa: CSAGDSAAPTGNTIYF

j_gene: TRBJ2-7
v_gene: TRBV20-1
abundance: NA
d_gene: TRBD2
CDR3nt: TGCAGTGCTAGAGCTACAGCGGGAGGTTCCTACGAGCAGTACTTC
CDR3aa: CSARATAGGSYEQYF

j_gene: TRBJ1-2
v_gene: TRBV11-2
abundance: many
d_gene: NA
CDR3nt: TGTGCCAGCAGCAGACCGTTAGGGTCAAGCTATGGCTACACCTTC
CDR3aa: CASSRPLGSSYGYTF

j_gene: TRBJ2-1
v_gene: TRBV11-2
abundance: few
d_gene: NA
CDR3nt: TGTGCCAGCAGCAGCTATTATGAGCAGTTCTTC
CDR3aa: CASSSYYEQFF

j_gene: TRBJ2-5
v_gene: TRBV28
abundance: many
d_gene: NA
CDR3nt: TGTGCCAGCAGTTTGCCTGCCCAAGAGACCCAGTACTTC
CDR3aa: CASSLPAQETQYF

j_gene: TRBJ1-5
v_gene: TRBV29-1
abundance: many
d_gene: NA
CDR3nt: TGCAGCGTTGGAGAGACGGGCGGACAGCCCCAGCATTTT
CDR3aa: CSVGETGGQPQHF

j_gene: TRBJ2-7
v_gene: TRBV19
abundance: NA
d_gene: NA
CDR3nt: TGTGCCAGTAGCGACGGCGGGGGCTCTTCCTACGAGCAGTACTTC
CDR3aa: CASSDGGGSSYEQYF

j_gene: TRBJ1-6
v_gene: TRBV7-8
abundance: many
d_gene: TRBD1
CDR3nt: TGTGCCAGCACCCGGGACAGGGGGAGATCACCCCTCCACTTT
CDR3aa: CASTRDRGRSPLHF

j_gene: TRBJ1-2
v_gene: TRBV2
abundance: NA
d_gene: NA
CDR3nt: TGTGCCAGCAGTATAACCGGGTCTGGGGACTATGGCTACACCTTC
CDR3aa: CASSITGSGDYGYTF

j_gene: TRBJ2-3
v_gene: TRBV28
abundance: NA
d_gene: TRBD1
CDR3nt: TGTGCCAGCAGTTTACAGGGGACAGGGGGCAATTGGGATACGCAGTATTTT
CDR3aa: CASSLQGTGGNWDTQYF

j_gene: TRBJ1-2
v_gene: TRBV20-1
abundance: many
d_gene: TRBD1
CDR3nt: TGCAGTTCCCCCGGGACAGGGCAAGACTATGGCTACACCTTC
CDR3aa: CSSPGTGQDYGYTF

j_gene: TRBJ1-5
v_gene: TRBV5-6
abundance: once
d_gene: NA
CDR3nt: NA
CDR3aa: CASSSSTGPAVDQPQHF

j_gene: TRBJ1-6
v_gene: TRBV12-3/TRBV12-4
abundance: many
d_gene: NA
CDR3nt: TGTGCCAGCACCTCGACAGGCTCTAGGGCACCCCTCCACTTT
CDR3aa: CASTSTGSRAPLHF

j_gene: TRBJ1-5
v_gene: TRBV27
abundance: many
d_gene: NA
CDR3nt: TGTGCCAGCAGTTTACAGTCAAATCAGCCCCAGCATTTT
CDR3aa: CASSLQSNQPQHF

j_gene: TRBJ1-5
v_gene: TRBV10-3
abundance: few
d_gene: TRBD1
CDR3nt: TGTGCCGCCCGGGACAGGGGGAATCAGCCCCAGCATTTT
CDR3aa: CAARDRGNQPQHF

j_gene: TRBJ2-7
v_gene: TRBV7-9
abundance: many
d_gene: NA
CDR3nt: TGTGCCAGCAGCTCTCAAGGATGGGAGCAGTACTTC
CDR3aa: CASSSQGWEQYF

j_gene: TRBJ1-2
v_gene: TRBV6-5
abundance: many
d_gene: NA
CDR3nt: TGTGCCAGCAGTTACTCGAGTTCAGACCGGGGCTATGGCTACACCTTC
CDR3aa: CASSYSSSDRGYGYTF

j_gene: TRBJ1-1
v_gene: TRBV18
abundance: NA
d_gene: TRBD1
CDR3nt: TGTGCCAGCTCACCCGGGACAGGGTTTGGGGGGGGCACTGAAGCTTTCTTT
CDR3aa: CASSPGTGFGGGTEAFF

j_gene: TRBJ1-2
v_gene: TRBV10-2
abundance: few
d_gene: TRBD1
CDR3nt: TGCGCCAGCAGTGCTAATGTTCCCGGGACAGGGCGGGGCTACACCTTC
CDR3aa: CASSANVPGTGRGYTF

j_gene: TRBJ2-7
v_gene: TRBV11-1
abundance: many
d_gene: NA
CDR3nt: TGTGCCAGCAGCTTAGAGGACACCTCCTACGAGCAGTACTTC
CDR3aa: CASSLEDTSYEQYF

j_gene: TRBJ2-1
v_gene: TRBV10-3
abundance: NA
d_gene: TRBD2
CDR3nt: TGTGCCATCAGTGAGACCCTAGCGGACCCTATAAATGAGCAGTTCTTC
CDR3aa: CAISETLADPINEQFF